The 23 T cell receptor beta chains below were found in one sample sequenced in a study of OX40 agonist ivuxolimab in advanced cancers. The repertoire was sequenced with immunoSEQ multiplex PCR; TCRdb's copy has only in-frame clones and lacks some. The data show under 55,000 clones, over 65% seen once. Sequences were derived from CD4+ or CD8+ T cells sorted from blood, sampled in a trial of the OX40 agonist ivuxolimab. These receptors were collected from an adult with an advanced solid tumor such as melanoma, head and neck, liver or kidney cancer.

CDR3 bases: TGTGCCAGCAGTTCCTCCGGGACAGGTACCGAGCAGTACTTC. It specifies CASSSSGTGTEQYF. This sequence joins TRBV28 and TRBJ2-7, with TRBD1 matching 8 bases. Germline CDR1 and CDR2: MDHEN and SYDVKM. The V gene end was trimmed by 4 bases and the J gene end by 6 bases; junction bases not matched to a gene: 8. The CDR3 is made up of 14 amino acids.

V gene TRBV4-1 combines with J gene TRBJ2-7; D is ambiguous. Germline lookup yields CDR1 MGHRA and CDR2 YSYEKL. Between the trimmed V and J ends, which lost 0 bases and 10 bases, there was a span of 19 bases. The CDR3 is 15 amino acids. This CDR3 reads CASSQESAELREQYF. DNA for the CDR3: TGCGCCAGCAGCCAAGAGTCGGCAGAACTACGAGAACAGTACTTC.

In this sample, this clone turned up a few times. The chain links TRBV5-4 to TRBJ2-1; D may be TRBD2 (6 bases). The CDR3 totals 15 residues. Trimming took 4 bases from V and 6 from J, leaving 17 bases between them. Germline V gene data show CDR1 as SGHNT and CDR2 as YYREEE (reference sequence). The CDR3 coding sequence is TGTGCCAGCAGCCCTTCCGGGAGCATCCTCAATGAGCAGTTCTTC. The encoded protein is CASSPSGSILNEQFF.

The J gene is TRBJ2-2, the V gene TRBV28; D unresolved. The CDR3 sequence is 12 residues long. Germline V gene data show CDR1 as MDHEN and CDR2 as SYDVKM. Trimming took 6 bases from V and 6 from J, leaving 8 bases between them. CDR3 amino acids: CASSLTAGELFF. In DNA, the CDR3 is TGTGCCAGCAGCTTGACGGCCGGGGAGCTGTTTTTT.

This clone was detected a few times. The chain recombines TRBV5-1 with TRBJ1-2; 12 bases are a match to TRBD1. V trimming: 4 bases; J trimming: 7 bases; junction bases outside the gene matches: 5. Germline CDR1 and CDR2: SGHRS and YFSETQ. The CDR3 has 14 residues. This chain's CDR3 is CASSKGQGAIGYTF. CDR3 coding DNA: TGCGCCAGCAGCAAGGGACAGGGGGCGATTGGCTACACCTTC.

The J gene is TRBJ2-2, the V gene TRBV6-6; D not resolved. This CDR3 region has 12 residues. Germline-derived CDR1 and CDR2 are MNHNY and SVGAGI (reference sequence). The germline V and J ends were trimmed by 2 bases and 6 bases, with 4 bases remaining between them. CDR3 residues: CASSYGPGELFF. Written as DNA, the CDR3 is TGTGCCAGCAGTTACGGCCCCGGGGAGCTGTTTTTT.

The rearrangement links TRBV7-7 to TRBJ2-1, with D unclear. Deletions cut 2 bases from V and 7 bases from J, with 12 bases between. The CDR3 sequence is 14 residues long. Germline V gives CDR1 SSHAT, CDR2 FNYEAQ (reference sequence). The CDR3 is CASSLYFNSNEQFF. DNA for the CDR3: TGTGCCAGCAGCTTATACTTCAACAGTAATGAGCAGTTCTTC. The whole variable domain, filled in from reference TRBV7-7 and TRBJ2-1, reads GAGVSQSPRYKVTKRGQDVTLRCDPISSHATLYWYQQALGQGPEFLTYFNYEAQPDKSGLPSDRFSAERPEGSISTLTIQRTEQRDSAMYRCASSLYFNSNEQFFGPGTRLTVL.

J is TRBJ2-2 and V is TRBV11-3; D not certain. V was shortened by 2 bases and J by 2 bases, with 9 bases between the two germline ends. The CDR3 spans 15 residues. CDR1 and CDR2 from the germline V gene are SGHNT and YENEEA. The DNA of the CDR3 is TGTGCCAGCAGCTTACCCGACACCAACACCGGGGAGCTGTTTTTT. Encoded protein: CASSLPDTNTGELFF.

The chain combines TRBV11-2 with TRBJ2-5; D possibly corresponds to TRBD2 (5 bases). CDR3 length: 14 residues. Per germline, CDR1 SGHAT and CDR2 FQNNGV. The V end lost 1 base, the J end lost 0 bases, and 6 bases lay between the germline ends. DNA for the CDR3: TGTGCCAGCAGCTTAGGGACTTACCAAGAGACCCAGTACTTC. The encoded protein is CASSLGTYQETQYF.

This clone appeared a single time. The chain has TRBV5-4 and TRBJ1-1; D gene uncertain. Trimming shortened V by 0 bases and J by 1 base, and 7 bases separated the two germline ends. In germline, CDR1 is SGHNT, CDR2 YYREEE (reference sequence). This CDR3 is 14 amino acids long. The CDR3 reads CASSLGPPNTEAFF. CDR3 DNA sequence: TGTGCCAGCAGCTTGGGACCCCCGAACACTGAAGCTTTCTTT.

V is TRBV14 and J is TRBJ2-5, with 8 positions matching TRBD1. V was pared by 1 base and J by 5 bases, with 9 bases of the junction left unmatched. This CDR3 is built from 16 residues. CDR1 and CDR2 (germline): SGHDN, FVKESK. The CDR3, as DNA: TGTGCCAGCAGCCAAGCGCCACAGGGGGTCGGCGAGACCCAGTACTTC. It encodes CASSQAPQGVGETQYF.

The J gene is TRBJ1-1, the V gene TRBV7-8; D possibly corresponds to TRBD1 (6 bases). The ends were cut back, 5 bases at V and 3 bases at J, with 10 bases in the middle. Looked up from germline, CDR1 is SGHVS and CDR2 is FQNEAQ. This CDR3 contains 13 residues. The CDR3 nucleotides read TGTGCCAGCAGCATTCGACAGGACACTGAAGCTTTCTTT. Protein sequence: CASSIRQDTEAFF.

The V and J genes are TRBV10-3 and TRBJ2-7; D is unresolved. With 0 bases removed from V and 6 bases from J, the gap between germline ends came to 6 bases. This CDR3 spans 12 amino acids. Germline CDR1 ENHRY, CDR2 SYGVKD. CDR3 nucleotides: TGTGCCATCAGTGAGTCATCGGGCGAGCAGTACTTC. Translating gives CAISESSGEQYF.

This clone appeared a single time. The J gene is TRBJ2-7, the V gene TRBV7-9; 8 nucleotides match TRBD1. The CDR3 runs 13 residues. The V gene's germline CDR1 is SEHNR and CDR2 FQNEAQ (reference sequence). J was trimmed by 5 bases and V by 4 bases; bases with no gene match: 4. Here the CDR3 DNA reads TGTGCCAGCAGCTACCGGACAGGGAACGAGCAGTACTTC. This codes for CASSYRTGNEQYF.

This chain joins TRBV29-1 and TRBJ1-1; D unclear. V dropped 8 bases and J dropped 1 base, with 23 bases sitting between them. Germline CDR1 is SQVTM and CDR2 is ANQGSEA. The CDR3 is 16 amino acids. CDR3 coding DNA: TGCAGCCTCCCTTGGCGGTCCCAATCCCAGAACACTGAAGCTTTCTTT. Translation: CSLPWRSQSQNTEAFF. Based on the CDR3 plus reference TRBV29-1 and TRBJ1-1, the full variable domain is SAVISQKPSRDICQRGTSLTIQCQVDSQVTMMFWYRQQPGQSLTLIATANQGSEATYESGFVIDKFPISRPNLTFSTLTVSNMSPEDSSIYLCSLPWRSQSQNTEAFFGQGTRLTVV.

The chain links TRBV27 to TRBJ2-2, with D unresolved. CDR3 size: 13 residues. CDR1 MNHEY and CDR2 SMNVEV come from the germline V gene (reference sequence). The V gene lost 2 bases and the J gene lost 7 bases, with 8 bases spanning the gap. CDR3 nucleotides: TGTGCCAGCAGTTTAAGGGCAAACGGGGAGCTGTTTTTT. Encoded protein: CASSLRANGELFF.

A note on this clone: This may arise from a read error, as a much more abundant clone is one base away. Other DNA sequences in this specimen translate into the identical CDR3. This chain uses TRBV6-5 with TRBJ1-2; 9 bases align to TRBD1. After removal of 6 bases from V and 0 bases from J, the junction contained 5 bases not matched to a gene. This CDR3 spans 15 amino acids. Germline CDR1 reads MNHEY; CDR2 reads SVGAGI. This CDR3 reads CASRPGQGPNYGYTF. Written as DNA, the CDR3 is TGTGCCAGCAGGCCGGGACAGGGCCCTAACTATGGCTACACCTTC.

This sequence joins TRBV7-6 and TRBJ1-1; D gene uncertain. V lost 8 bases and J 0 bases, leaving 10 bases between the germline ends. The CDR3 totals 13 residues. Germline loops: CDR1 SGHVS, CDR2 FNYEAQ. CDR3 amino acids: CASAEGMNTEAFF. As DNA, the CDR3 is TGTGCCAGCGCGGAAGGGATGAACACTGAAGCTTTCTTT.

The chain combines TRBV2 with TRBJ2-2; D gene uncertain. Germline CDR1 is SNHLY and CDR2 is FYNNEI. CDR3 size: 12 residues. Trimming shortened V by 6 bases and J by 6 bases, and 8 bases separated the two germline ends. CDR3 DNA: TGTGCCAGCAGGATCAACTCCGGGGAGCTGTTTTTT. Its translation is CASRINSGELFF.

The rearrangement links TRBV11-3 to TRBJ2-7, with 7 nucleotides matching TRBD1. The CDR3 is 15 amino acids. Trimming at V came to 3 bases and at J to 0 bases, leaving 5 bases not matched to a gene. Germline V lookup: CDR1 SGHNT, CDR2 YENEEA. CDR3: CASSFRQGSSYEQYF. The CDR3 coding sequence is TGTGCCAGCAGCTTCCGACAGGGAAGCTCCTACGAGCAGTACTTC.

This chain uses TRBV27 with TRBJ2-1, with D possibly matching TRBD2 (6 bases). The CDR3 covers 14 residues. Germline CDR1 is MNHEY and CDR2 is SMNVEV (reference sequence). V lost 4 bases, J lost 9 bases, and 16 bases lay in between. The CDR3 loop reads CASSSRVSGGEQFF. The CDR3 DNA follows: TGTGCCAGCAGTTCCCGGGTCTCCGGGGGTGAGCAGTTCTTC.

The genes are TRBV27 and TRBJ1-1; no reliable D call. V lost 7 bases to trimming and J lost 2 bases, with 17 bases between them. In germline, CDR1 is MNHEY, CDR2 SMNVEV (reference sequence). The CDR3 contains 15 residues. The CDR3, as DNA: TGTGCCAGCACAATCCAACAGATACCAAACACTGAAGCTTTCTTT. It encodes CASTIQQIPNTEAFF.

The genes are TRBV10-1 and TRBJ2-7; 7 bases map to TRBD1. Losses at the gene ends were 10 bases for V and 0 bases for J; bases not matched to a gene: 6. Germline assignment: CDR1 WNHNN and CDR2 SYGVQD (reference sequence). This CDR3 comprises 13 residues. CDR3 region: CAIPGQHSYEQYF. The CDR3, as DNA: TGCGCCATTCCGGGACAGCACTCCTACGAGCAGTACTTC.